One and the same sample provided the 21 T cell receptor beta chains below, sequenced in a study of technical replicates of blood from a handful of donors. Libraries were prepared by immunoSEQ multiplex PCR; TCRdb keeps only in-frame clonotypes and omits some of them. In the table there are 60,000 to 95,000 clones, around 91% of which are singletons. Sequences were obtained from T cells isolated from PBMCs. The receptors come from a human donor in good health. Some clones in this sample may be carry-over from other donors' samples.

CDR3 protein: CASSQDLAGRDEQFF. The DNA for the CDR3 is TGCGCCAGCAGCCAAGATCTAGCGGGGCGGGATGAGCAGTTCTTC. The chain carries TRBV4-1 and TRBJ2-1; TRBD2 matches 9 bases. The CDR3 runs to 15 residues. Trimming removed 0 bases from V and 8 bases from J; junction bases left unmatched: 5. Germline V lookup: CDR1 MGHRA, CDR2 YSYEKL.

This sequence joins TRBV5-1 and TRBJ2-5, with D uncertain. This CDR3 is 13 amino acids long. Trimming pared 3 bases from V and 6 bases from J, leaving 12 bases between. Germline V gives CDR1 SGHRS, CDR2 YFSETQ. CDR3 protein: CASSSPGGQTQYF. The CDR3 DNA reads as TGCGCCAGCAGCTCACCTGGCGGCCAGACCCAGTACTTC. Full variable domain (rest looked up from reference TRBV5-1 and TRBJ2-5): KAGVTQTPRYLIKTRGQQVTLSCSPISGHRSVSWYQQTPGQGLQFLFEYFSETQRNKGNFPGRFSGRQFSNSRSEMNVSTLELGDSALYLCASSSPGGQTQYFGPGTRLLVL.

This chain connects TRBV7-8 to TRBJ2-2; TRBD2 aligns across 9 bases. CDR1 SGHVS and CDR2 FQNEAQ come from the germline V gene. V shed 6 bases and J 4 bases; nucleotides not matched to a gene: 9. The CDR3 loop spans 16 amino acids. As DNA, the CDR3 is TGTGCCAGCAGGCAGCTCGGGACTAGCTTCACCGGGGAGCTGTTTTTT. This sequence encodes CASRQLGTSFTGELFF. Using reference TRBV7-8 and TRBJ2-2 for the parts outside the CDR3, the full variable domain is GAGVSQSPRYKVAKRGQDVALRCDPISGHVSLFWYQQALGQGPEFLTYFQNEAQLDKSGLPSDRFFAERPEGSVSTLKIQRTQQEDSAVYLCASRQLGTSFTGELFFGEGSRLTVL.

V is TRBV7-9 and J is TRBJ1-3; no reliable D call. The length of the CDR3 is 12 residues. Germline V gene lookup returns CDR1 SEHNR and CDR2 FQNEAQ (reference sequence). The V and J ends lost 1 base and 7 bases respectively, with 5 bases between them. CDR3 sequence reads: CASSLGENTIYF. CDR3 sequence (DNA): TGTGCCAGCAGCTTAGGAGAGAACACCATATATTTT.

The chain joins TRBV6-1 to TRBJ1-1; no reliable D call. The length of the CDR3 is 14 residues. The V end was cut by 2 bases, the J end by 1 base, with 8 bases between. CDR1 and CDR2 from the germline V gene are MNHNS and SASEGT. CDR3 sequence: CASSEFPGNTEAFF. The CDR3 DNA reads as TGTGCCAGCAGTGAATTCCCCGGGAACACTGAAGCTTTCTTT.

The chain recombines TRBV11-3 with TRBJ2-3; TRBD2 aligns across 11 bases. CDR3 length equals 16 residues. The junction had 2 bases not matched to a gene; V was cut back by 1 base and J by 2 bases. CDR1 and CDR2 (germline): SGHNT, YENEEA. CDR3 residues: CASSLGLAGFTDTQYF. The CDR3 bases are TGTGCCAGCAGCTTAGGACTAGCGGGGTTCACAGATACGCAGTATTTT.

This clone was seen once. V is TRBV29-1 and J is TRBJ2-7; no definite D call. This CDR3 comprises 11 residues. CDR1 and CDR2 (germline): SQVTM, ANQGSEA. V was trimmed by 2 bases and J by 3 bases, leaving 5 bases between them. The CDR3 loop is CSVEQNYEQYF. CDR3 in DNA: TGCAGCGTTGAACAGAACTACGAGCAGTACTTC.

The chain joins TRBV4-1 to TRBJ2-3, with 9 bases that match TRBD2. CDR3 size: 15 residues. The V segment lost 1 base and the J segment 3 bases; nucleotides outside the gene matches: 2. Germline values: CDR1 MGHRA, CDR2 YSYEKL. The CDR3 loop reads CASSQALAGTDTQYF. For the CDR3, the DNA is TGCGCCAGCAGCCAAGCGCTAGCGGGGACAGATACGCAGTATTTT.

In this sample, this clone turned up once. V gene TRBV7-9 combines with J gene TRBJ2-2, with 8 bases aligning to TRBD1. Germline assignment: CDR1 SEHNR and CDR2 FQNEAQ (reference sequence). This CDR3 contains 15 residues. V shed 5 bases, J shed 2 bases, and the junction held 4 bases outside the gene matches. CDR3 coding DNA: TGTGCCAGCAGCGTAGGACAGGGAAACACCGGGGAGCTGTTTTTT. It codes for CASSVGQGNTGELFF.

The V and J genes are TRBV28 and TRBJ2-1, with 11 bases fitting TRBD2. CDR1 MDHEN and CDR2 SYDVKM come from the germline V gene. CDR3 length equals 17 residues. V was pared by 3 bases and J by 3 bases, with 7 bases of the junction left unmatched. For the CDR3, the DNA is TGTGCCAGCAGTTTTTCTAGCGGGAGGAGATACTACAATGAGCAGTTCTTC. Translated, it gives CASSFSSGRRYYNEQFF.

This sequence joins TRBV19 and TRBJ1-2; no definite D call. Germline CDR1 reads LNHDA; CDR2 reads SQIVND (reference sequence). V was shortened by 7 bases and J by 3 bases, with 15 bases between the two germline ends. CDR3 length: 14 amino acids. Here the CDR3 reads CASTGEDGYYGYTF. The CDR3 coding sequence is TGTGCCAGTACTGGAGAGGATGGATACTATGGCTACACCTTC.

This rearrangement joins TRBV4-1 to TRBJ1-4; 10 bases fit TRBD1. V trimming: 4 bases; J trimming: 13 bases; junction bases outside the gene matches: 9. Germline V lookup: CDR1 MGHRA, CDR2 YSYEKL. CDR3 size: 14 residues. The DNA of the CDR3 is TGCGCCAGCAGCCCGGGGACAGGGGCTTATCGACTGTTTTTT. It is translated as CASSPGTGAYRLFF.

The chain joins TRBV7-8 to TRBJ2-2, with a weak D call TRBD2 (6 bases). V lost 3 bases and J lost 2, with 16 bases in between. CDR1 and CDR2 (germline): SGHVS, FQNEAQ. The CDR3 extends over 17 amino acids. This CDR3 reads CASSFAKGLINTGELFF. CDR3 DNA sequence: TGTGCCAGCAGCTTCGCAAAGGGACTCATCAACACCGGGGAGCTGTTTTTT.

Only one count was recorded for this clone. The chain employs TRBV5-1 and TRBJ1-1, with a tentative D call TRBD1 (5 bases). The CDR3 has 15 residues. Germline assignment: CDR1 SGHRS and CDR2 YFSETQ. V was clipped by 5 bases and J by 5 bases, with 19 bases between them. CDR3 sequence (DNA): TGCGCCAGCAGGGTCGGGGGGGGTCGAACGACTGAAGCTTTCTTT. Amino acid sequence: CASRVGGGRTTEAFF.

In DNA form, the CDR3 reads TGTGCCACGACAGGGAACCCCTCTTGGGAGCAGTTCTTC. Protein product: CATTGNPSWEQFF. The V and J genes are TRBV19 and TRBJ2-1; 7 bases are shared with TRBD1. J was trimmed by 10 bases and V by 10 bases; bases with no gene match: 13. CDR1 is LNHDA and CDR2 is SQIVND in the germline V gene (reference sequence). This CDR3 has 13 residues.

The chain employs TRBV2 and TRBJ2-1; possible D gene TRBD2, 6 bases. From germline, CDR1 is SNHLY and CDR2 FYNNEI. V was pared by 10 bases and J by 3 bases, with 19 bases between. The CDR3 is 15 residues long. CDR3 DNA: TGTGCCAACGCCCCTCCGGGACTCGGCTACAATGAGCAGTTCTTC. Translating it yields CANAPPGLGYNEQFF.

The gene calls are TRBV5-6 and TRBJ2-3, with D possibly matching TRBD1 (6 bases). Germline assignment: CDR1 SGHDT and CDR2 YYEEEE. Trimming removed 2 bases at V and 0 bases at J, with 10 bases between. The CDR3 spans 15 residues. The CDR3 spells CASSFLGGSTDTQYF. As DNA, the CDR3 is TGTGCCAGCAGCTTTTTAGGGGGTAGCACAGATACGCAGTATTTT.

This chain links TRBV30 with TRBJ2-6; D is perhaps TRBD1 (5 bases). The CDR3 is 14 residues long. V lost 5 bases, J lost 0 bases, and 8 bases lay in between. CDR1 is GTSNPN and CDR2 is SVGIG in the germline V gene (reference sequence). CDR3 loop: CAWDQGSGANVLTF. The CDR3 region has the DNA TGTGCCTGGGATCAGGGCTCTGGGGCCAACGTCCTGACTTTC. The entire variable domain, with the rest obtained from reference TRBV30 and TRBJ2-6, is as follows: SQTIHQWPATLVQPVGSPLSLECTVEGTSNPNLYWYRQAAGRGLQLLFYSVGIGQISSEVPQNLSASRPQDRQFILSSKKLLLSDSGFYLCAWDQGSGANVLTFGAGSRLTVL.

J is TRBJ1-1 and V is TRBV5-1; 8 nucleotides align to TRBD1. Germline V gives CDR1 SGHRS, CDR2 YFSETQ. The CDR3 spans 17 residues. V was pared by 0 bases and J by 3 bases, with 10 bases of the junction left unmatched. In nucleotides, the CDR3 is TGCGCCAGCAGCTTGGCAAAAACAGGGGGGGGGCACACTGAAGCTTTCTTT. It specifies CASSLAKTGGGHTEAFF.

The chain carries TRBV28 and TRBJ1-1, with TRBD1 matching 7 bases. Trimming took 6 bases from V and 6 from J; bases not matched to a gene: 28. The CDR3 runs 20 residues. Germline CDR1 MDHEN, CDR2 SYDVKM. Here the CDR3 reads CASRLRWRGLTRVTGAEAFF. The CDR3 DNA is TGTGCCAGCAGGCTACGATGGAGGGGGCTGACCAGAGTAACGGGCGCTGAAGCTTTCTTT.

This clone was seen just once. The CDR3 DNA is TGTGCCAGCAGCAGGAAACTGGACCAGCGGGGAGAGACCCAGTACTTC. Protein: CASSRKLDQRGETQYF. The J gene is TRBJ2-5, the V gene TRBV7-9; 7 nucleotides agree with TRBD2. CDR1 SEHNR and CDR2 FQNEAQ come from the germline V gene (reference sequence). CDR3 length equals 16 residues. With V trimmed by 5 bases and J by 4 bases, 13 bases remained unmatched.